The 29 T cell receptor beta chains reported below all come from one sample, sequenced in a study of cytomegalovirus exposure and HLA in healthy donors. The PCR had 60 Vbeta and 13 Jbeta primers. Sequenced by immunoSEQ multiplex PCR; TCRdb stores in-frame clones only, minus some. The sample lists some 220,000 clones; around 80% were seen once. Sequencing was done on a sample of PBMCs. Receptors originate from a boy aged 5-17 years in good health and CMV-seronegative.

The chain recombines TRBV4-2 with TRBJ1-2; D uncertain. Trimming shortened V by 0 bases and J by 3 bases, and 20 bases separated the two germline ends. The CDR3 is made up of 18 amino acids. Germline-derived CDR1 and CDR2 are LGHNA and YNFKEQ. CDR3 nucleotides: TGTGCCAGCAGCCAAGATATTTATGGGGAGTATAGGGACTATGGCTACACCTTC. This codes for CASSQDIYGEYRDYGYTF.

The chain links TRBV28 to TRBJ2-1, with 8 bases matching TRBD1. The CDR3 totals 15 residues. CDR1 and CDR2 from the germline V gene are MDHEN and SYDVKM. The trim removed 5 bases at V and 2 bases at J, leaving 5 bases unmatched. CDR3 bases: TGTGCCAGCAGTCAAGCAGGGGGCACCTACAATGAGCAGTTCTTC. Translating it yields CASSQAGGTYNEQFF. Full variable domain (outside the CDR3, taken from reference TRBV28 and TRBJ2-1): DVKVTQSSRYLVKRTGEKVFLECVQDMDHENMFWYRQDPGLGLRLIYFSYDVKMKEKGDIPEGYSVSREKKERFSLILESASTNQTSMYLCASSQAGGTYNEQFFGPGTRLTVL.

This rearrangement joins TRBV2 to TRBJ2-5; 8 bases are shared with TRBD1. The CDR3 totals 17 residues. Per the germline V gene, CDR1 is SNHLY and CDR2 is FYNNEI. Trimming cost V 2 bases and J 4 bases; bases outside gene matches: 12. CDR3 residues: CASSERAGGFIRETQYF. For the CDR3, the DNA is TGTGCCAGCAGTGAACGGGCAGGGGGCTTTATCCGAGAGACCCAGTACTTC.

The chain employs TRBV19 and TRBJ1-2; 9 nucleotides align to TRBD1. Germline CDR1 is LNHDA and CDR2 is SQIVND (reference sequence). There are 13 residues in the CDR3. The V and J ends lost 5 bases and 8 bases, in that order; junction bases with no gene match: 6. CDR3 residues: CASSRDREGGYTF. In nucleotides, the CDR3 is TGTGCCAGTAGTCGGGACAGGGAGGGCGGCTACACCTTC.

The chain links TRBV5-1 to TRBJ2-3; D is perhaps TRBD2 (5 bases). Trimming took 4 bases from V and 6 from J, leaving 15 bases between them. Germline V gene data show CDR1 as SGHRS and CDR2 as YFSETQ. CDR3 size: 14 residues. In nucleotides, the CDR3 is TGCGCCAGCAGCCAGGTCGGGCCGGGGGATACGCAGTATTTT. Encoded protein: CASSQVGPGDTQYF.

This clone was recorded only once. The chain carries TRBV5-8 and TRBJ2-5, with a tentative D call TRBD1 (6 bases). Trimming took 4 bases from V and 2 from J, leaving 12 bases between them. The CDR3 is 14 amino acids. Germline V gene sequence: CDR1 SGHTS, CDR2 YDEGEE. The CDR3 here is CASSRSGAQETQYF. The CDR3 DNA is TGTGCCAGCAGCCGCTCAGGGGCGCAAGAGACCCAGTACTTC.

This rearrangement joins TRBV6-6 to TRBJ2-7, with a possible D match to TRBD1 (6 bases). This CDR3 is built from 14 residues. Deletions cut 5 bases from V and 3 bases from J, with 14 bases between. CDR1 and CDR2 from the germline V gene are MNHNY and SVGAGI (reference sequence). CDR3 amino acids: CASSRGQGIYEQYF. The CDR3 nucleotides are TGTGCCAGCAGTCGAGGGCAGGGGATCTACGAGCAGTACTTC.

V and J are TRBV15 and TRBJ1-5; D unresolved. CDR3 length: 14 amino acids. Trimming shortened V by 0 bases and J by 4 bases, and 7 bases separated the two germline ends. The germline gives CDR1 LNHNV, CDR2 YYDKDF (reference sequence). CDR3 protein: CATSRDYSNQPQHF. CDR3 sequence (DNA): TGTGCCACCAGCAGAGACTATTCTAATCAGCCCCAGCATTTT.

The CDR3 protein is CASSPGTGGEKLFF. CDR3 coding DNA: TGTGCCAGCAGCCCGGGGACAGGGGGCGAAAAACTGTTTTTT. This rearrangement joins TRBV9 to TRBJ1-4, with 12 bases identical to TRBD1. Germline loops: CDR1 SGDLS, CDR2 YYNGEE. The V and J ends lost 4 bases and 8 bases, in that order; junction bases with no gene match: 3. This CDR3 is built from 14 residues.

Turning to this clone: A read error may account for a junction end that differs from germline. The CDR3 is CASSLGGGREEFF. The CDR3 nucleotides are TGTGCCAGCAGTTTAGGGGGAGGGCGTGAGGAGTTCTTC. The rearrangement links TRBV27 to TRBJ2-1; TRBD2 matches 7 bases. The CDR3 is 13 amino acids. Germline V gene sequence: CDR1 MNHEY, CDR2 SMNVEV (reference sequence).

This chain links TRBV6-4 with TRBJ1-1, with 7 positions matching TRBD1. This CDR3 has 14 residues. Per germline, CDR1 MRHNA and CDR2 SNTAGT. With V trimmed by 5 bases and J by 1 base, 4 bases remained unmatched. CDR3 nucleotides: TGTGCCAGCAGTATTTCAGGGGGGAACACTGAAGCTTTCTTT. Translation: CASSISGGNTEAFF.

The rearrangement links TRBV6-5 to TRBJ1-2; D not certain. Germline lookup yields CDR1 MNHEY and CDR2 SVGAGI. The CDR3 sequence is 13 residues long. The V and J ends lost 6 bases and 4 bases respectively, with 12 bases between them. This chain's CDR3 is CASSLPGFYGYTF. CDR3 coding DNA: TGTGCCAGCAGCCTGCCAGGCTTCTATGGCTACACCTTC.

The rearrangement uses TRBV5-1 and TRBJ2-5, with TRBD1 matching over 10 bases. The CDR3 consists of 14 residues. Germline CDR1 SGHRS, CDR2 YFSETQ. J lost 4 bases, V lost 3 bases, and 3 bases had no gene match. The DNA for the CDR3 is TGCGCCAGCAGCTGGGGACAGGGGATAGAGACCCAGTACTTC. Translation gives CASSWGQGIETQYF. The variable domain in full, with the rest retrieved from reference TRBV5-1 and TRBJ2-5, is KAGVTQTPRYLIKTRGQQVTLSCSPISGHRSVSWYQQTPGQGLQFLFEYFSETQRNKGNFPGRFSGRQFSNSRSEMNVSTLELGDSALYLCASSWGQGIETQYFGPGTRLLVL.

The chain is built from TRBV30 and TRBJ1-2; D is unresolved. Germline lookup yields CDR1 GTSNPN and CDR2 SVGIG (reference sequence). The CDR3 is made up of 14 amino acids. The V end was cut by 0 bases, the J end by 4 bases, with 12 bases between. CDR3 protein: CAWSVKERGYGYTF. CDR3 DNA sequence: TGTGCCTGGAGTGTAAAAGAAAGAGGCTATGGCTACACCTTC.

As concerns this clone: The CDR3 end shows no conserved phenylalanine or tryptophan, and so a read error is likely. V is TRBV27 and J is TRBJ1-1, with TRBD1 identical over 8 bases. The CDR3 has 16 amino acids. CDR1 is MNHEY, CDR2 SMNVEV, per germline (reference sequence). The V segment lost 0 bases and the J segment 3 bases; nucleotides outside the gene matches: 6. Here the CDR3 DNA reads TGTGCCAGCAGTTTATCCGCCCAGGGGGCTGACACTGAAGCTTTCCTT. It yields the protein CASSLSAQGADTEAFL.

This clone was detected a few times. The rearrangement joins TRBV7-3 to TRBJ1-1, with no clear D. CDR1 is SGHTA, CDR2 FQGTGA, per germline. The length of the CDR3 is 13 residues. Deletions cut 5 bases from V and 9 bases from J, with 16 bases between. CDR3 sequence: CASSQYSISQAFF. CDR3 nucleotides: TGTGCCAGCAGCCAATACAGCATAAGTCAAGCTTTCTTT.

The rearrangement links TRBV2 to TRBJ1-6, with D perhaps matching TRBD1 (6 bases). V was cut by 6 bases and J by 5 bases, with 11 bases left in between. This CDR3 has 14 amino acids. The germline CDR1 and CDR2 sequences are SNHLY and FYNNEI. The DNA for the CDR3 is TGTGCCAGCAGGACGGACAGCGATAATTCACCCCTCCACTTT. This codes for CASRTDSDNSPLHF.

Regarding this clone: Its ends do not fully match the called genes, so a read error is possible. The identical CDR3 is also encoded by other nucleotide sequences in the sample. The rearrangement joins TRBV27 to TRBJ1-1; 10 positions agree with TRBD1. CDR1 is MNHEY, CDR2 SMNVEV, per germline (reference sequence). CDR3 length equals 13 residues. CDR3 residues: CASNTRQGAEAFF. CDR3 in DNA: TGTGCCAGCAATACACGACAGGGGGCTGAAGCCTTCTTT.

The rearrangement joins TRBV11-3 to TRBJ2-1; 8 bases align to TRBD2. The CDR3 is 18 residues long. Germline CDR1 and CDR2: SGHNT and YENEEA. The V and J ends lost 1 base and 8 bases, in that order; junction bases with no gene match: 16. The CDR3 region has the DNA TGTGCCAGCAGCTTAGTCCTAGTACAGGGCCCCGGGGGGGATGAGCAGTTCTTC. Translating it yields CASSLVLVQGPGGDEQFF.

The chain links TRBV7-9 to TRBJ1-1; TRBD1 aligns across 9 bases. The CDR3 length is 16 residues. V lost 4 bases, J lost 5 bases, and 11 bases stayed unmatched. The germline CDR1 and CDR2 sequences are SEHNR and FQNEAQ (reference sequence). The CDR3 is CASSSRFHDRGTEAFF. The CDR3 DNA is TGTGCCAGCAGCTCAAGATTCCATGACAGGGGGACTGAAGCTTTCTTT.

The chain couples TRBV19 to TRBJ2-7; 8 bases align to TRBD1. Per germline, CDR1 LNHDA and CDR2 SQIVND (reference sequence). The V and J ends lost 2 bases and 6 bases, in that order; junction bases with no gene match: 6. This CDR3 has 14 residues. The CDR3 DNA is TGTGCCAGTAGTATACAGGACAGGGTCGGCGAGCAGTACTTC. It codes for CASSIQDRVGEQYF.

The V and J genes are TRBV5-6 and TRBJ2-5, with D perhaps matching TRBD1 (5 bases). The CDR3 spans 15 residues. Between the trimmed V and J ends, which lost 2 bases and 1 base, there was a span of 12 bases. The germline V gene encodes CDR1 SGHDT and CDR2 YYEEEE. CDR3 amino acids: CASSFGAFAQETQYF. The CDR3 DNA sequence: TGTGCCAGCAGCTTTGGGGCCTTCGCCCAAGAGACCCAGTACTTC.

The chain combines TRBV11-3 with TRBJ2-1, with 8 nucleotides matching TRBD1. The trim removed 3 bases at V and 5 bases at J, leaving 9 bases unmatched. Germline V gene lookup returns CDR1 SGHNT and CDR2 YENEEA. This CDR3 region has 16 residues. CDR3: CASSLFPGTGDNEQFF. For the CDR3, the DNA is TGTGCCAGCAGCTTGTTCCCGGGGACAGGCGACAATGAGCAGTTCTTC. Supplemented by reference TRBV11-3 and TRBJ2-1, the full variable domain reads EAGVVQSPRYKIIEKKQPVAFWCNPISGHNTLYWYLQNLGQGPELLIRYENEEAVDDSQLPKDRFSAERLKGVDSTLKIQPAELGDSAVYLCASSLFPGTGDNEQFFGPGTRLTVL.

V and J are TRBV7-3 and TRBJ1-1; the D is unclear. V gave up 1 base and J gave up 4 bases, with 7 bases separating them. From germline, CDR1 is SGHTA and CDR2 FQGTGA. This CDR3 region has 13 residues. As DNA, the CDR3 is TGTGCCAGCAGCTTAAGGGGAGGCACTGAAGCTTTCTTT. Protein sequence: CASSLRGGTEAFF.

The CDR3 region is CSVYGLAGGPDTQYF. The CDR3 coding sequence is TGCAGCGTTTACGGACTAGCGGGAGGGCCAGATACGCAGTATTTT. The rearrangement links TRBV29-1 to TRBJ2-3, with 15 positions matching TRBD2. This CDR3 has 15 residues. V lost 5 bases to trimming and J lost 4 bases; unmatched junction nucleotides: 4. CDR1 SQVTM and CDR2 ANQGSEA come from the germline V gene.

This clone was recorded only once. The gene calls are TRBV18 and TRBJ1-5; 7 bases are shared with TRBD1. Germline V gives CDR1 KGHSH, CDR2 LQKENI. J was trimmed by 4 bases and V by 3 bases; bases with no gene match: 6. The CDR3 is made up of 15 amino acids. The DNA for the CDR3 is TGTGCCAGCTCACCCTCTACAGGGGTTAATCAGCCCCAGCATTTT. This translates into CASSPSTGVNQPQHF.

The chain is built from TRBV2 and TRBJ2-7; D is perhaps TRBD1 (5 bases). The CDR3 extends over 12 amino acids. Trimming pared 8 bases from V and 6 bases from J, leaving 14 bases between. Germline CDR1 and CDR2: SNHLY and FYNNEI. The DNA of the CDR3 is TGTGCCAGCCGAACACCAGGGTGCGAGCAGTACTTC. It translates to CASRTPGCEQYF.

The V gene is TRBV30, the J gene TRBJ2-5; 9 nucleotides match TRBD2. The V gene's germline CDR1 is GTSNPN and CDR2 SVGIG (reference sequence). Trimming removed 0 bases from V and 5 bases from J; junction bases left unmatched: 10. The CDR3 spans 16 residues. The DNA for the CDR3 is TGTGCCTGGAGTGTACTGCGCGGGGGGGCCAGGGAGACCCAGTACTTC. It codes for CAWSVLRGGARETQYF.

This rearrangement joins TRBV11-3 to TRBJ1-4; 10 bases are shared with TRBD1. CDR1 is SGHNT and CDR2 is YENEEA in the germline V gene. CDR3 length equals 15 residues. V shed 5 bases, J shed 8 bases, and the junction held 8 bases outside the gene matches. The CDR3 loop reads CASSPRQGAREKLFF. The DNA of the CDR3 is TGTGCCAGCAGCCCGAGACAGGGGGCTCGAGAAAAACTGTTTTTT.